These 17 T cell receptor beta chains came from one sample sequenced in a study of tumor and adjacent non-tumor tissue in lung cancer. No cell sorting was done before RNA was extracted from the tissue. The normal lung tissue was taken more than 3 cm from the tumor edge. A modified ARM-PCR protocol with three rounds of nested PCR amplified TCRbeta. TCRdb re-called the multiplex PCR reads through MiXCR, storing one row per CDR3 protein. The sample carries tens of thousands of distinct CDR3 sequences, roughly 62% recorded once. What was sequenced was distant non-tumor lung tissue. These receptors all stem from a woman in her thirties or forties with non-small cell lung cancer.

Note on this clonotype: A much larger clone differs from this one at a single base, so this may be a read error. The chain couples TRBV20-1 to TRBJ2-7; the match to TRBD1 covers 7 bases. Per the germline V gene, CDR1 is DFQATT and CDR2 is SNEGSKA (reference sequence). The CDR3 is 12 residues long. CDR3 coding DNA: TGCAGTGCTACGGGACAGTCCTACGAGCGGTACTTC. Translated: CSATGQSYERYF.

This clonotype was detected once. Since the CDR3 does not end with the conserved phenylalanine or tryptophan, this likely comes from a read error. The V and J genes are TRBV6-6 and TRBJ1-5; TRBD1 might be the D (5 bases). V lost 2 bases, J lost 6 bases, and 17 bases lay in between. Germline lookup yields CDR1 MNHNY and CDR2 SVGAGI (reference sequence). The CDR3 loop spans 16 amino acids. CDR3 amino acids: CASSYTGVPGSQPQHS. CDR3 DNA: TGTGCCAGCAGTTACACAGGAGTTCCTGGGTCTCAGCCCCAGCATTCT.

This clonotype was observed many times. V is TRBV4-2 and J is TRBJ2-3; 16 nucleotides agree with TRBD2. V lost 3 bases, J lost 4 bases, and 1 base stayed unmatched. This CDR3 has 16 residues. Germline CDR1 reads LGHNA; CDR2 reads YNFKEQ. The CDR3 bases are TGTGCCAGCAGCCAGGGACTAGCGGGGGGGCCAGATACGCAGTATTTT. Its protein product is CASSQGLAGGPDTQYF.

This clonotype was picked up a small number of times. Given a much more abundant clone one base away, this may be a read error. The chain combines TRBV29-1 with TRBJ1-2; D perhaps matches TRBD1 (5 bases). The ends were cut back, 8 bases at V and 4 bases at J, with 17 bases in the middle. Germline values: CDR1 SQVTM, CDR2 ANQGSEA. There are 13 residues in the CDR3. The CDR3: CSTRLWGVYGYTF. The CDR3 DNA follows: TGCAGCACCAGGTTATGGGGGGTCTATGGCTACACCTTC.

Concerning this clonotype itself: At one end, the junction sequence differs from germline, possibly due to a read error. The chain joins TRBV29-1 to TRBJ2-7; TRBD2 aligns across 7 bases. The CDR3 extends over 16 amino acids. Germline lookup yields CDR1 SQVTM and CDR2 ANQGSEA. In nucleotides, the CDR3 is TGCAGTGTTGGGGGTTTGGGGGGGGTTTCTTCGCACGAGCGGTACTTC. Translation: CSVGGLGGVSSHERYF.

Of note for this clonotype: The CDR3 ends on some other residue instead of the conserved phenylalanine or tryptophan, so this is likely a read error. V is TRBV12-3 or TRBV12-4 and J is TRBJ2-7, with 7 positions matching TRBD1. The V segment lost 5 bases and the J segment 3 bases; nucleotides outside the gene matches: 10. This CDR3 is 15 amino acids long. The CDR3 sequence is CASSRRGGQDYEQYL. The CDR3 DNA is TGTGCCAGCAGTCGTAGAGGGGGCCAAGACTACGAGCAGTACTTG.

The rearrangement links TRBV6-1 to TRBJ2-3, with TRBD1 identical over 8 bases. V lost 2 bases and J lost 9; bases outside the gene matches: 13. The CDR3 contains 16 residues. The V gene's germline CDR1 is MNHNS and CDR2 SASEGT. This CDR3 reads CASSERRTGRIETQYF. DNA for the CDR3: TGTGCCAGCAGTGAACGTCGGACAGGGCGCATAGAAACGCAGTATTTT.

This clonotype was seen at least ten times. The chain carries TRBV6-5 and TRBJ2-2; no reliable D call. This CDR3 comprises 16 residues. The germline V gene encodes CDR1 MNHEY and CDR2 SVGAGI. The V gene lost 0 bases and the J gene lost 1 base, with 9 bases spanning the gap. CDR3 bases: TGTGCCAGCAGTTACTCGATTTACCTGAACACCGGGGAGCTGTTTTTT. Its translation is CASSYSIYLNTGELFF.

A note on this clonotype: Germline is not matched at one junction end, which may reflect a read error. J is TRBJ2-7 and V is TRBV24-1; tentative D call: TRBD1 (6 bases). Germline lookup yields CDR1 KGHDR and CDR2 SFDVKD. The CDR3 is 14 amino acids. This CDR3 reads CTTSAGQGYYEQYF. DNA of the CDR3: TGTACCACCAGCGCCGGGCAGGGGTACTACGAGCAGTACTTC.

A remark on this clonotype: The germline gene is not matched at one end of the junction; a read error may be the cause. Written as DNA, the CDR3 is TGTGCCAGCAACCCTGAAAATCAGAATACCGGGGAGCTGTCTTTT. It translates to CASNPENQNTGELSF. The chain uses TRBV11-2 and TRBJ2-2; possible D gene TRBD2, 5 bases. The CDR3 is made up of 15 amino acids. Germline-derived CDR1 and CDR2 are SGHAT and FQNNGV.

This clonotype was detected ten times or more. V usage is TRBV28 and J usage is TRBJ1-2; D is possibly TRBD1 (6 bases). CDR1 is MDHEN and CDR2 is SYDVKM in the germline V gene. CDR3 length: 13 amino acids. Trimming pared 5 bases from V and 8 bases from J, leaving 15 bases between. The CDR3 DNA sequence: TGTGCCAGCAGTCCGACAGGATTGGGGGGCTACACCTTC. This translates into CASSPTGLGGYTF.

To note about this clonotype: The final CDR3 position lacks the conserved phenylalanine or tryptophan, pointing to a likely read error. V and J are TRBV5-5 and TRBJ1-3; no clear D. Germline V lookup: CDR1 SGHKS, CDR2 YYEKEE (reference sequence). The CDR3 totals 15 residues. CDR3 region: CTSSLVGHRGNTIYL. The DNA for the CDR3 is TGTACCAGCAGCTTGGTCGGGCACCGTGGAAACACCATATATTTA.

This clonotype has only a few counts. The chain carries TRBV2 and TRBJ2-3; 8 bases map to TRBD2. The CDR3 spans 15 residues. Looked up from germline, CDR1 is SNHLY and CDR2 is FYNNEI. V was pared by 4 bases and J by 3 bases, with 6 bases of the junction left unmatched. CDR3: CASSGTSLRTDTQYF. The CDR3 DNA is TGTGCCAGCAGTGGGACTAGCTTGAGGACAGATACGCAGTATTTT.

This clonotype was picked up a small number of times. One end of the junction varies from germline; a read error may be responsible. V gene TRBV6-2 or TRBV6-3 combines with J gene TRBJ2-5; 9 nucleotides agree with TRBD1. This CDR3 spans 13 amino acids. Germline V gives CDR1 MNHEY, CDR2 SVGEGT. CDR3 nucleotides: TGTGCCAGCGACAGGGGGGGACAAGAAACCCAGTACTTC. Amino acids: CASDRGGQETQYF.

This chain links TRBV11-1 with TRBJ2-3, with a possible D match to TRBD2 (6 bases). V was clipped by 3 bases and J by 2 bases, with 15 bases between them. The germline gives CDR1 SGHAT, CDR2 FQDESV (reference sequence). CDR3 length equals 16 residues. CDR3 loop: CASSLRSGPYTDTQYF. The CDR3 DNA reads as TGTGCCAGCAGCTTGAGGAGCGGGCCTTACACAGATACGCAGTATTTT.

Concerning this clonotype: This could be a read error, since a much larger clone is one nucleotide away. The rearrangement links TRBV6-5 to TRBJ2-7; 9 nucleotides agree with TRBD1. The length of the CDR3 is 12 residues. V lost 8 bases to trimming and J lost 8 bases; unmatched junction nucleotides: 7. Germline assignment: CDR1 MNHEY and CDR2 SVGAGI. This CDR3 is CASGNTGGKQYF. Here the CDR3 DNA reads TGTGCCAGCGGGAATACAGGGGGCAAGCAGTACTTC.

This clonotype was found many times. The chain uses TRBV6-4 and TRBJ2-2; TRBD1 is a possible D gene (6 bases). Per the germline V gene, CDR1 is MRHNA and CDR2 is SNTAGT. This CDR3 is built from 14 residues. Trimming stripped 3 bases from V and 3 bases from J, with 8 bases between. CDR3 in DNA: TGTGCCAGCAGTGAGTGGACAGACACCGGGGAGCTGTTTTTT. Its translation: CASSEWTDTGELFF.